Sequencing of this T cell receptor (beta chain) was carried out in a study of response to subunit inactivated influenza vaccine. Via MiXCR, TCRdb re-called the RT-PCR reads, giving one row per CDR3 protein. The table shows more than 550,000 distinct CDR3 sequences, with roughly 10% occurring only once. Only a few counts were recorded for this clonotype. This sequence was found in a man aged 50 to 59 who received an inactivated influenza vaccine. The sequencing here drew on PBMCs from blood, taken on the day of vaccination.

The CDR3 spells CASSPGLAGGGVPYEQYF. CDR3 bases: TGTGCCAGCAGTCCGGGACTAGCGGGAGGAGGGGTCCCCTACGAGCAGTACTTC. The chain joins TRBV28 to TRBJ2-7, with 15 bases lining up with TRBD2. Per germline, CDR1 MDHEN and CDR2 SYDVKM. The J segment lost 2 bases and the V segment lost 5 bases, leaving 10 bases of the junction unmatched. The CDR3 covers 18 residues.